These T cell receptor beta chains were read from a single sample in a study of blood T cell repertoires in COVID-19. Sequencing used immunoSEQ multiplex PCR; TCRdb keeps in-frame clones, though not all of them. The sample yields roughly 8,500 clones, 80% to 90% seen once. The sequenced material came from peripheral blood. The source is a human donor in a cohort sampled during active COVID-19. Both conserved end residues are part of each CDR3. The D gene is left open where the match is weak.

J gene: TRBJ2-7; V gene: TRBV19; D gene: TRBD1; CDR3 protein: CASRTGQDSYEQYF
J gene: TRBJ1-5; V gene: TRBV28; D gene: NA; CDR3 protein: CASSYVYSNQPQHF
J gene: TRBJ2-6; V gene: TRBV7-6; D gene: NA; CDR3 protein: CASSLGGVSGANVLTF
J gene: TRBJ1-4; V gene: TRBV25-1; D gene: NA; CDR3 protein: CASSESGSGEKLFF
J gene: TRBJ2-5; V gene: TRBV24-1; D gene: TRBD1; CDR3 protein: CATSDPGTGKETQYF
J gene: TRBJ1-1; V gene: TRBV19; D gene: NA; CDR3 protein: CASKSVGPTHTEAFF
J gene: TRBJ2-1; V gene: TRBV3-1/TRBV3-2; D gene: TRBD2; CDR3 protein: CASSQDVLAAYNEQFF
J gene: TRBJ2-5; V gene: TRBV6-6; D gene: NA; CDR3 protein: CASSSQGPQETQYF
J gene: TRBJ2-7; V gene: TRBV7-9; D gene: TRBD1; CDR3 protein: CASSGWGQAAYEQYF
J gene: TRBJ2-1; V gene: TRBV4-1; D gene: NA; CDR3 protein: CASSPLRHLYNEQFF
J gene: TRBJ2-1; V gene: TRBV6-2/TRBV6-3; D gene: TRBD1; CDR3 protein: CASSNPLTGANEQFF
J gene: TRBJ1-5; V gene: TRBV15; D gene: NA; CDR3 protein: CATSRDRGRNQPQHF
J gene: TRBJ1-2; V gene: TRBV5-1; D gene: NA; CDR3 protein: CASSLEREPGYTF
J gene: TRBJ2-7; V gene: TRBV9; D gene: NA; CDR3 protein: CASSVAAGSEQYF
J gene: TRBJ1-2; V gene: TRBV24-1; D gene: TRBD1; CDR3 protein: CATSHHAYRGPNYGYTF
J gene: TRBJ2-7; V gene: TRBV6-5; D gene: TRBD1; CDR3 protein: CASTHAGTADYEQYF
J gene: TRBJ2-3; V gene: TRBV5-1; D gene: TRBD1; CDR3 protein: CASSAGTGDTDTQYF
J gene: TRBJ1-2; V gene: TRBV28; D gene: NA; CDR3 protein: CASSPLELQGLNGYTF
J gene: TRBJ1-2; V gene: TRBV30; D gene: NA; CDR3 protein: CAWSVRANYGYTF
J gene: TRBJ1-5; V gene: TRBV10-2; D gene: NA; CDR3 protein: CASSAGGPNQPQHF
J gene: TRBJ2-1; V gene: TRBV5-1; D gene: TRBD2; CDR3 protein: CASSLGTSGGLLDEQFF
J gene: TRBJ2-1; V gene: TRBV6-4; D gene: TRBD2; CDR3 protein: CASSETEGLVVTEQFF
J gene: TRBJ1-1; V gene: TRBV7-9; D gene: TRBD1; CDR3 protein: CASSLEGATEAFF
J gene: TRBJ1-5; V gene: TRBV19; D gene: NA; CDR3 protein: CASSIVGPQPQHF
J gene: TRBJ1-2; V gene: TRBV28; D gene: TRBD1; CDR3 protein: CASSSPRQGRADYGYTF
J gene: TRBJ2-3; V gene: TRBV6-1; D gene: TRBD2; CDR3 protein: CASSETSGYTDTQYF